Each of the 10 T cell receptor beta chains below was sequenced from the same sample in a study of shared clonotypes between healthy human individuals (TCRdb year 2020). Library generation was performed with the immunoSEQ multiplex PCR assay. TCRdb holds this immuneACCESS table with in-frame rearrangements only. Some clones are missing; in checked studies, unresolved V genes explain under half, and the rest has no known cause. This sample gives some 2.1 million clones in total; roughly 94% of them show up just once. The ten largest clones add up to 0.1% to 0.15% of the sample. The sequencing sample was made of naive CD4+ T cells sorted from blood. The cell subset or site tag for this specimen amounts to: CD45RA+ positively selected. These receptors came from a man between 18 and 29 years old in good health.

This chain connects TRBV29-1 to TRBJ2-1; 8 bases agree with TRBD2. J lost 10 bases, V lost 4 bases, and 3 bases had no gene match. Looked up from germline, CDR1 is SQVTM and CDR2 is ANQGSEA. CDR3 size: 11 residues. The CDR3 reads CSVVRGGEQFF. The DNA of the CDR3 is TGCAGCGTTGTCCGGGGGGGCGAGCAGTTCTTC.

The chain couples TRBV6-4 to TRBJ2-1, with D possibly TRBD1 on 6 matching bases. V lost 6 bases to trimming and J lost 3 bases, with 15 bases between them. The CDR3 is made up of 15 amino acids. CDR1 and CDR2 from the germline V gene are MRHNA and SNTAGT. This CDR3 reads CASRSGTLNYNEQFF. The CDR3 DNA follows: TGTGCCAGCAGGTCCGGGACACTGAACTACAATGAGCAGTTCTTC.

The J gene is TRBJ1-6, the V gene TRBV27; D remains ambiguous. Germline CDR1 and CDR2: MNHEY and SMNVEV (reference sequence). Trimming shortened V by 0 bases and J by 9 bases, and 9 bases separated the two germline ends. The CDR3 runs to 14 residues. CDR3 nucleotides: TGTGCCAGCAGTTTATCGAAGAGTGGTTCACCCCTCCACTTT. This sequence encodes CASSLSKSGSPLHF.

CDR3 in DNA: TGCGCCAGCAGCTATATAGGACTAGCGGGAGGGGGAACCGGGGAGCTGTTTTTT. Its translation is CASSYIGLAGGGTGELFF. The V call is TRBV4-3, the J call TRBJ2-2; 15 nucleotides line up with TRBD2. The CDR3 extends over 18 amino acids. CDR1 and CDR2 (germline): LGHNA, YSLEER. V shed 5 bases, J shed 5 bases, and the junction held 9 bases outside the gene matches.

In regard to this clone: This may be a read error: a much more frequent sequence differs by one nucleotide. At the DNA level, this CDR3 is encoded by other sequences in the same sample as well. The rearrangement uses TRBV11-2 and TRBJ2-5; D not resolved. Trimming cost V 0 bases and J 5 bases, with 1 base left between them. Germline CDR1 SGHAT, CDR2 FQNNGV. This CDR3 has 11 residues. The CDR3 reads CASSLEETQYF. For the CDR3, the DNA is TGTGCCAGCAGCTTAGAGGAGACCCAGTACTTC.

The chain is built from TRBV19 and TRBJ1-2; D might be TRBD1 (6 bases). This CDR3 region has 11 residues. V was clipped by 6 bases and J by 7 bases, with 9 bases between them. Germline assignment: CDR1 LNHDA and CDR2 SQIVND (reference sequence). This CDR3 reads CASSYRVGYTF. For the CDR3, the DNA is TGTGCCAGTAGCTACAGGGTTGGCTACACCTTC.

The count of this clone is one. The chain uses TRBV7-9 and TRBJ2-3, with D perhaps TRBD2 (5 bases). V was trimmed by 1 base and J by 5 bases, leaving 10 bases between them. The germline CDR1 and CDR2 sequences are SEHNR and FQNEAQ (reference sequence). The CDR3 consists of 14 residues. The CDR3 DNA follows: TGTGCCAGCAGCTTAGAGGCAGCGGTAGATACGCAGTATTTT. Protein sequence: CASSLEAAVDTQYF.

A remark on this clone: Other DNA sequences in the sample encode the same CDR3. J is TRBJ1-5 and V is TRBV6-6; 7 bases fit TRBD1. J gave up 3 bases and V 4 bases, and 3 bases lay outside the gene matches. Germline loops: CDR1 MNHNY, CDR2 SVGAGI (reference sequence). The CDR3 loop spans 14 amino acids. The CDR3 coding sequence is TGTGCCAGCAGTTTCGGACAGGCCAATCAGCCCCAGCATTTT. This codes for CASSFGQANQPQHF.

Regarding this clone: The same CDR3 can be traced to other DNA sequences in this sample. The chain is built from TRBV18 and TRBJ2-3; D is perhaps TRBD2 (6 bases). The CDR3 has 13 residues. The V gene lost 6 bases and the J gene lost 0 bases, with 7 bases spanning the gap. Germline V gene sequence: CDR1 KGHSH, CDR2 LQKENI. CDR3: CASSGTSTDTQYF. The CDR3 coding sequence is TGTGCCAGCTCGGGGACTAGCACAGATACGCAGTATTTT.

The chain recombines TRBV27 with TRBJ1-1; 8 bases agree with TRBD1. CDR1 and CDR2 from the germline V gene are MNHEY and SMNVEV (reference sequence). The CDR3 has 16 amino acids. With V trimmed by 5 bases and J by 0 bases, 8 bases remained unmatched. As DNA, the CDR3 is TGTGCCAGCAGTCCTGGTCAGGGGGCAATGAACACTGAAGCTTTCTTT. It yields the protein CASSPGQGAMNTEAFF.